The rows below give T cell receptor beta chains drawn from one sample of a study of Ad26.COV2.S vaccination and SARS-CoV-2 variants. TCRdb keeps only in-frame clones here, not all; method: immunoSEQ multiplex PCR. The data show approximately 250,000 clones, 87% seen once. The sample in question was peripheral blood, obtained in a trial of Ad26.COV2.S vaccine versus placebo. The origin of the receptors is a person between 18 and 60 years old who received the Ad26.COV2.S COVID-19 vaccine or a placebo. The CDR3 runs from the conserved cysteine through the conserved F or W. The D gene is left open where the match is weak. Only part of the rows carry a size: once, few, many, or a class if the clone is expanded.

length | J | D | size | V | DNA | CDR3
15 | TRBJ2-1 | . | . | TRBV3-1/TRBV3-2 | TGTGCCAGCAGCCAAGAAACCAACAGGCGCGGTGAGCAGTTCTTC | CASSQETNRRGEQFF
12 | TRBJ1-2 | . | . | TRBV6-2/TRBV6-3 | TGTGCCAGCAGTTACAGTGTCGCCTCGATAACCTTC | CASSYSVASITF
16 | TRBJ1-6 | . | . | TRBV7-2 | TGTGCCAGCAGGGGGGGGTCAAGCTCCTATAATTCACCCCTCCACTTT | CASRGGSSSYNSPLHF
15 | TRBJ2-7 | . | . | TRBV9 | TGTGCCAGCAGCCCCCAAGGGGGGATCTCCTACGAGCAGTACTTC | CASSPQGGISYEQYF
16 | TRBJ2-2 | TRBD2 | . | TRBV27 | TGTGCCAGCAAATTGGGGGGGAGGCTGGAGACCGGGGAGCTGTTTTTT | CASKLGGRLETGELFF
15 | TRBJ1-2 | . | . | TRBV7-9 | TGTGCCAGCAGCCGATCCGAGGGACCGCTAAATGGCTACACCTTC | CASSRSEGPLNGYTF
14 | TRBJ2-5 | . | . | TRBV7-3 | TGTGCCAGCAGCTTAATGGGCGGCCAAGAGACCCAGTACTTC | CASSLMGGQETQYF
14 | TRBJ1-2 | . | few | TRBV7-9 | TGTGCCAGCTCCGGAACCCCAGCGGGAAATGGCTACACCTTC | CASSGTPAGNGYTF
16 | TRBJ2-4 | . | once | TRBV6-2/TRBV6-3 | TGTGCCAGCAGTTACTCCGGGGGACTAGCCAAAAACATTCAGTACTTC | CASSYSGGLAKNIQYF
15 | TRBJ1-1 | TRBD1 | . | TRBV11-2 | TGTGCCAGCAGCAAACCGGGGACAGGCAACACTGAAGCTTTCTTT | CASSKPGTGNTEAFF
17 | TRBJ2-1 | TRBD2 | . | TRBV3-1/TRBV3-2 | TGTGCCAGCAGCCAAGATCTAGCGGGGGACTCCTACAATGAGCAGTTCTTC | CASSQDLAGDSYNEQFF
14 | TRBJ1-1 | TRBD1 | . | TRBV6-6 | TGTGCCAGCATCTTCGACAGGGTGGATACTGAAGCTTTCTTT | CASIFDRVDTEAFF
14 | TRBJ2-7 | . | . | TRBV11-2 | TGTGCCAGCAGCCCGTTGACCGAGTCGCGCGAGCAGTACTTC | CASSPLTESREQYF
18 | TRBJ1-2 | . | . | TRBV27 | TGTGCCAGCCGCCCCGTTCAATCTCCGGGATCACTCAGACGTGGCTACACCTTC | CASRPVQSPGSLRRGYTF
13 | TRBJ2-3 | . | . | TRBV7-9 | TGTGCCAGCAGCTTTTGGGACACAGATACGCAGTATTTT | CASSFWDTDTQYF
18 | TRBJ2-5 | TRBD2 | . | TRBV4-1 | TGCGCCAGCAGCCCCCATCGGACTAGCGGGGGGACGCAAGAGACCCAGTACTTC | CASSPHRTSGGTQETQYF
15 | TRBJ2-5 | . | . | TRBV4-1 | TGCGCCAGCAGCCAAGATCAAGGGGCGGCCCCGATCAAGTACTTC | CASSQDQGAAPIKYF
16 | TRBJ2-2 | . | . | TRBV18 | TGTGCCAGCTCCCCCGGGCGGGGGCCGAACACCGGGGAGCTGTTTTTT | CASSPGRGPNTGELFF
16 | TRBJ2-3 | . | . | TRBV6-2/TRBV6-3 | TGTGCCAGCAGTTACGGACCCGGAACCGCTACAGATACGCAGTATTTT | CASSYGPGTATDTQYF
15 | TRBJ2-3 | . | . | TRBV11-3 | TGTGCCAGCAGCTTAGATCCCGGGCCCCGAGATACGCAGTATTTT | CASSLDPGPRDTQYF
14 | TRBJ2-3 | . | . | TRBV7-3 | TGTGCCAGCAGCCCAGTGAGTCGTGGAGATACGCAGTATTTT | CASSPVSRGDTQYF
15 | TRBJ2-4 | TRBD1 | . | TRBV15 | TGTGCCACCAGCAGAACATACAGGGGTGAAGACATTCAGTACTTC | CATSRTYRGEDIQYF
16 | TRBJ1-4 | . | . | TRBV4-3 | TGCGCCAGCAGCCAAGACCTGGCGGGGGGGGACGAAAAACTGTTTTTT | CASSQDLAGGDEKLFF
14 | TRBJ1-2 | . | . | TRBV7-9 | TGTGCCAGCAGCACAGACAGGTTACTCTATGGCTACACCTTC | CASSTDRLLYGYTF
15 | TRBJ1-3 | . | . | TRBV11-2 | TGTGCCAGCACCCTAGCCGGGGGAGGAGGAAACACCATATATTTT | CASTLAGGGGNTIYF
12 | TRBJ2-1 | . | . | TRBV24-1 | TGTGCCACCAGGGGGCAGGGTAATGAGCAGTTCTTC | CATRGQGNEQFF
16 | TRBJ1-4 | . | . | TRBV7-6 | TGTGCCAGCAGCTTAGCCACTGGAGTAGCTAATGAAAAACTGTTTTTT | CASSLATGVANEKLFF
14 | TRBJ1-2 | . | . | TRBV25-1 | TGTGCCAGCAGTGATGAGGCAACTAACTATGGCTACACCTTC | CASSDEATNYGYTF
14 | TRBJ2-5 | . | once | TRBV5-4 | TGTGCCAGCAGCTTGGTATTAGGGAGAGAGACCCAGTACTTC | CASSLVLGRETQYF
13 | TRBJ1-4 | TRBD1 | . | TRBV2 | TGTGCCAGCCACAGGGGGCAAGATGAAAAACTGTTTTTT | CASHRGQDEKLFF
16 | TRBJ2-2 | . | once | TRBV4-3 | TGCGCCAGCAGCCCCTTCAGGGTTGCGGGGACCGGGGAGCTGTTTTTT | CASSPFRVAGTGELFF
15 | TRBJ2-5 | TRBD2 | . | TRBV2 | TGTGCCAGCTCAAACGAGGGACTAGCTCAAGAGACCCAGTACTTC | CASSNEGLAQETQYF
18 | TRBJ2-1 | TRBD2 | . | TRBV7-8 | TGTGCCAGCAGCTTAGGGGTGTTAGCGGGCAGCGGTATAGATGAGCAGTTCTTC | CASSLGVLAGSGIDEQFF
17 | TRBJ2-3 | . | . | TRBV9 | TGTGCCAGCAGCGTAGAGGGGGGCGGGCCCCGCACAGATACGCAGTATTTT | CASSVEGGGPRTDTQYF
15 | TRBJ1-2 | . | . | TRBV7-3 | TGTGCCAGCAGCGCCGAACCGGGACCGAGTTATGGCTACACCTTC | CASSAEPGPSYGYTF
13 | TRBJ1-2 | . | . | TRBV27 | TGTGCCAGCAGCCAGACAGGTCTTCGTGGCTACACCTTC | CASSQTGLRGYTF
14 | TRBJ1-3 | TRBD1 | few | TRBV6-5 | TGTGCCAGCAGTAACCCGGGACAGGGAAACACCATATATTTT | CASSNPGQGNTIYF
16 | TRBJ2-7 | TRBD1 | . | TRBV7-2 | TGTGCCAGCAGCTCACGGCTGGGACAGGCCTCCCACGAGCAGTACTTC | CASSSRLGQASHEQYF
14 | TRBJ2-7 | TRBD2 | . | TRBV9 | TGTGCCAGCAGCGTCGGGGGGGCCCCGTACGAGCAGTACTTC | CASSVGGAPYEQYF